The 18 T cell receptor beta chains below were found in one sample sequenced in a study of T cells in Graves' hyperthyroidism and ophthalmopathy. Amplification of TCR beta CDR3 regions was performed using RNA transcripts as template. In the first-round RT-PCR of the TCR CDR3, the HTBI primer set was used. TCRdb recomputed calls from the multiplex PCR reads with MiXCR, one row per CDR3 protein. Among approximately 870,000 distinct CDR3 sequences listed, more than 30% were seen once. The source material was blood. The receptor set was obtained from a man aged 18 to 35 with Graves' hyperthyroidism.

This sequence joins TRBV10-3 and TRBJ1-1; TRBD1 aligns across 7 bases. Germline assignment: CDR1 ENHRY and CDR2 SYGVKD. V shed 6 bases and J 8 bases; nucleotides not matched to a gene: 9. This CDR3 is built from 13 residues. CDR3 sequence (DNA): TGTGCCATCAGGCCGACAGGGAGAGTAGAAGCTTTCTTT. This translates into CAIRPTGRVEAFF.

The V call is TRBV11-1, the J call TRBJ1-1; 7 bases map to TRBD1. Per germline, CDR1 SGHAT and CDR2 FQDESV (reference sequence). J lost 4 bases, V lost 2 bases, and 7 bases had no gene match. The CDR3 covers 15 residues. DNA for the CDR3: TGTGCCAGCAGCTTAACAGGGGTGGGGAGCACTGAAGCTTTCTTT. Translating gives CASSLTGVGSTEAFF.

The chain recombines TRBV6-2 or TRBV6-3 with TRBJ2-7; no definite D call. The CDR3 has 15 amino acids. V dropped 2 bases and J dropped 6 bases, with 17 bases sitting between them. CDR1 is MNHEY and CDR2 is SVGEGT in the germline V gene. CDR3 loop: CASSYEDTSLSEQYF. CDR3 nucleotide sequence: TGTGCCAGCAGTTACGAAGACACGTCTCTGAGCGAGCAGTACTTC.

V gene TRBV10-3 combines with J gene TRBJ1-5; 7 nucleotides agree with TRBD1. J was trimmed by 2 bases and V by 9 bases; bases with no gene match: 19. Per germline, CDR1 ENHRY and CDR2 SYGVKD. This CDR3 spans 18 amino acids. This CDR3 is CAMPKPGGTEGGNQPQHF. CDR3 nucleotide sequence: TGTGCCATGCCAAAACCCGGGGGGACAGAAGGCGGCAATCAGCCCCAGCATTTT.

V gene TRBV7-9 combines with J gene TRBJ1-1; the D gene is possibly TRBD1 (5 bases). The V end was cut by 7 bases, the J end by 3 bases, with 12 bases between. Looked up from germline, CDR1 is SEHNR and CDR2 is FQNEAQ (reference sequence). The CDR3 is 13 amino acids. The CDR3, as DNA: TGTGCCAGCACCAATACGGGGGACACTGAAGCTTTCTTT. The encoded protein is CASTNTGDTEAFF.

This chain connects TRBV11-3 to TRBJ2-7, with 8 bases matching TRBD1. CDR3 size: 16 residues. Trimming took 4 bases from V and 3 from J; bases not matched to a gene: 11. Germline V gene sequence: CDR1 SGHNT, CDR2 YENEEA. The CDR3 DNA sequence: TGTGCCAGCAGCTCGGGACAGGTGGGGATACTCTACGAGCAGTACTTC. Translating gives CASSSGQVGILYEQYF.

This clonotype was observed a few times. The chain carries TRBV12-3 or TRBV12-4 and TRBJ1-1; D is perhaps TRBD1 (6 bases). The CDR3 totals 12 residues. The V gene lost 2 bases and the J gene lost 10 bases, with 11 bases spanning the gap. CDR3 nucleotide sequence: TGTGCCAGCAGTTTAATAGGGGGGCGAGCTTTCTTT. Its translation: CASSLIGGRAFF.

The V call is TRBV13, the J call TRBJ2-2, with D possibly TRBD2 on 5 matching bases. Per germline, CDR1 PRHDT and CDR2 FYEKMQ (reference sequence). The V and J ends lost 2 bases and 4 bases respectively, with 11 bases between them. This CDR3 is 15 amino acids long. As DNA, the CDR3 is TGTGCCAGCAGCTTACCGGTGGCGGGCACCGGGGAGCTGTTTTTT. Translating it yields CASSLPVAGTGELFF.

The chain recombines TRBV4-3 with TRBJ1-4; 7 bases align to TRBD1. Germline trimming cut 3 bases from V and 10 bases from J; bases unmatched to any gene: 8. CDR1 and CDR2 (germline): LGHNA, YSLEER. There are 14 residues in the CDR3. The CDR3 loop is CASSQTQTGIKLFF. The CDR3 DNA follows: TGCGCCAGCAGCCAGACCCAGACAGGGATAAAACTGTTTTTT.

The chain couples TRBV13 to TRBJ2-7; tentatively, D is TRBD1 (5 bases). Germline V gene lookup returns CDR1 PRHDT and CDR2 FYEKMQ (reference sequence). The V gene lost 5 bases and the J gene lost 2 bases, with 10 bases spanning the gap. This CDR3 contains 13 residues. CDR3 DNA: TGTGCCAGCAGCACTGGGGCGACCTACGAGCAGTACTTC. This sequence encodes CASSTGATYEQYF.

In this sample, this clonotype turned up a few times. The V gene is TRBV12-3 or TRBV12-4, the J gene TRBJ2-7; 7 nucleotides match TRBD1. The CDR3 length is 14 residues. J gave up 2 bases and V 6 bases, and 7 bases lay outside the gene matches. The CDR3 region is CASSSIDRAYEQYF. The DNA of the CDR3 is TGTGCCAGCAGCAGTATCGACAGGGCCTACGAGCAGTACTTC.

The rearrangement uses TRBV19 and TRBJ1-4, with 9 nucleotides matching TRBD1. This CDR3 is built from 13 residues. Germline V gives CDR1 LNHDA, CDR2 SQIVND (reference sequence). The CDR3 loop is CAVREGQGEKLFF. CDR3 coding DNA: TGTGCAGTACGAGAGGGACAGGGCGAAAAACTGTTTTTT.

This clonotype was observed a handful of times. The rearrangement joins TRBV9 to TRBJ1-1; D remains unclear. Deletions cut 4 bases from V and 5 bases from J, with 15 bases between. The CDR3 contains 14 residues. Germline V lookup: CDR1 SGDLS, CDR2 YYNGEE. DNA for the CDR3: TGTGCCAGCAGCCAGACACACCAGGCGACTGAAGCTTTCTTT. Translation: CASSQTHQATEAFF.

The sample holds many counts of this clonotype. This sequence joins TRBV7-9 and TRBJ1-1; weak D call: TRBD1 (5 bases). CDR1 and CDR2 from the germline V gene are SEHNR and FQNEAQ (reference sequence). V was pared by 5 bases and J by 3 bases, with 10 bases between. This CDR3 has 13 amino acids. CDR3 sequence reads: CASSPSGHTEAFF. CDR3 bases: TGTGCCAGCAGCCCCTCGGGGCACACTGAAGCTTTCTTT.

This clonotype was picked up many times. This sequence joins TRBV29-1 and TRBJ1-1; 9 nucleotides agree with TRBD1. With 6 bases clipped from V and 10 bases from J, the junction kept 15 bases outside the gene matches. Germline-derived CDR1 and CDR2 are SQVTM and ANQGSEA. The CDR3 contains 14 residues. CDR3 sequence: CSVEAGTGSRSAFF. CDR3 DNA: TGCAGCGTCGAGGCCGGGACAGGGTCGCGTTCAGCTTTCTTT.

This clonotype turned up a few times. The chain links TRBV10-3 to TRBJ2-7; D not certain. The CDR3 has 13 residues. V was cut by 0 bases and J by 3 bases, with 6 bases left in between. Germline-derived CDR1 and CDR2 are ENHRY and SYGVKD. Here the CDR3 reads CAISESGFYEQYF. The CDR3 nucleotides are TGTGCCATCAGTGAGTCTGGATTCTACGAGCAGTACTTC.

The chain uses TRBV6-5 and TRBJ2-5, with a weak D call TRBD1 (5 bases). Trimming cost V 5 bases and J 1 base, with 17 bases left between them. CDR3 length equals 16 residues. Germline-derived CDR1 and CDR2 are MNHEY and SVGAGI. CDR3 sequence reads: CASSADRSEVQETQYF. The CDR3 DNA sequence: TGTGCCAGCAGTGCTGACAGAAGCGAGGTCCAAGAGACCCAGTACTTC.

V gene TRBV7-2 combines with J gene TRBJ2-2; 9 nucleotides align to TRBD2. The J segment lost 7 bases and the V segment lost 1 base, leaving 10 bases of the junction unmatched. The CDR3 contains 17 residues. Germline values: CDR1 SGHTA, CDR2 FQGNSA. CDR3 bases: TGTGCCAGCAGCTTAGATTACTTGGGACTAGCTAACGGGGAGCTGTTTTTT. Translating it yields CASSLDYLGLANGELFF.